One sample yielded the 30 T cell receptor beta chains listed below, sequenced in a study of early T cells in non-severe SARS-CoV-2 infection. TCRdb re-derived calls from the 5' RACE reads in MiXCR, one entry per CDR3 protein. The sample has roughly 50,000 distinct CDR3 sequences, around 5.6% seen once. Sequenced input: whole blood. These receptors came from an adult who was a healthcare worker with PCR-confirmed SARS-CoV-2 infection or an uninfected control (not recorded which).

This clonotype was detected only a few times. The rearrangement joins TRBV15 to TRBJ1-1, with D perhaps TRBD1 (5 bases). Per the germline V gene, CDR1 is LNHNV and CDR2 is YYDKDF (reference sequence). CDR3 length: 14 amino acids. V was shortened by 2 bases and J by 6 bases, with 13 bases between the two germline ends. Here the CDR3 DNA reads TGTGCCACCAGCAGATATGGGGACCACCCTGAAGCTTTCTTT. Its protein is CATSRYGDHPEAFF. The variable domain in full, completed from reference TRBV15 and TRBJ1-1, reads DAMVIQNPRYQVTQFGKPVTLSCSQTLNHNVMYWYQQKSSQAPKLLFHYYDKDFNNEADTPDNFQSRRPNTSFCFLDIRSPGLGDTAMYLCATSRYGDHPEAFFGQGTRLTVV.

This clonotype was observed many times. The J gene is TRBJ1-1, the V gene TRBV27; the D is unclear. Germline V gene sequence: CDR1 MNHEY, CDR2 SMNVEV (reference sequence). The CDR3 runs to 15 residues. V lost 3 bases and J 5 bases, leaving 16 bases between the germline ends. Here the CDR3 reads CASSFIGPQGTEAFF. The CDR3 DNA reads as TGTGCCAGCAGTTTTATCGGGCCTCAAGGGACTGAAGCTTTCTTT.

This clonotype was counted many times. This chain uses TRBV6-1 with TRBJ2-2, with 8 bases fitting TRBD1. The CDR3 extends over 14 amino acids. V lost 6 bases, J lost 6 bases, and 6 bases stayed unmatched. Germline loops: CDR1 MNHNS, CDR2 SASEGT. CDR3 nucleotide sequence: TGTGCCAGCAGGGACAGGGCGGATCCCGGGGAGCTGTTTTTT. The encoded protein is CASRDRADPGELFF.

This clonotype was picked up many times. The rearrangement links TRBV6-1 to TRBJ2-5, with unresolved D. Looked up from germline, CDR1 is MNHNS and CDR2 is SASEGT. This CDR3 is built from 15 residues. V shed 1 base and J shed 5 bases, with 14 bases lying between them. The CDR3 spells CASSEVRIAGETQYF. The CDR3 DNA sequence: TGTGCCAGCAGTGAAGTTCGCATAGCCGGGGAGACCCAGTACTTC.

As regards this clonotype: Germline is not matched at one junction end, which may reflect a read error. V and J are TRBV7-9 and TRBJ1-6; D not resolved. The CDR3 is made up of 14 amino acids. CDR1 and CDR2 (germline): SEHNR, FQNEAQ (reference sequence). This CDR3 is CVSSPSGSHSPLHF. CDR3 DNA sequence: TGTGTCAGCAGCCCCTCGGGCAGCCATTCACCCCTCCACTTT.

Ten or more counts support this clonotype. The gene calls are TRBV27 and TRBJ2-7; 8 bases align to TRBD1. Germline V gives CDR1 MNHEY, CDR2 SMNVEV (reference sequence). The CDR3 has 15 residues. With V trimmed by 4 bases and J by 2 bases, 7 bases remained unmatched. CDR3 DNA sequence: TGTGCCAGCAGTTCCCAACCGACAGGGGCCTACGAGCAGTACTTC. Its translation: CASSSQPTGAYEQYF.

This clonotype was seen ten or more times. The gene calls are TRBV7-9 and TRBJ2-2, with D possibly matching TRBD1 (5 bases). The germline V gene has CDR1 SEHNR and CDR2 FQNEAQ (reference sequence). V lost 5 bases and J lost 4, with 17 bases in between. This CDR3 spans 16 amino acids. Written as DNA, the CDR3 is TGTGCCAGCAGCAAAGATGACAGTCTGGGCACCGGGGAGCTGTTTTTT. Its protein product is CASSKDDSLGTGELFF.

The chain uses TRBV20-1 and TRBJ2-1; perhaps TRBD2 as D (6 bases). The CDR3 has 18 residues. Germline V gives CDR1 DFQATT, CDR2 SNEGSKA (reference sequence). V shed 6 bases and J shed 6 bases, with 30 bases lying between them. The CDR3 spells CSAHPLGGAGPVGNEQFF. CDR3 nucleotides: TGCAGTGCCCATCCTTTGGGGGGAGCTGGTCCTGTGGGCAATGAGCAGTTCTTC.

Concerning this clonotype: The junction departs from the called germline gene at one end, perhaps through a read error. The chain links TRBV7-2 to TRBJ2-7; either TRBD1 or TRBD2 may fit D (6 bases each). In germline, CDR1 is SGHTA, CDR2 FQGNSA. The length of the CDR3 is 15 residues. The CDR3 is CAGSSPGAGTLEQYF. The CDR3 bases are TGTGCCGGCAGCTCGCCGGGGGCGGGGACCCTCGAGCAGTACTTC. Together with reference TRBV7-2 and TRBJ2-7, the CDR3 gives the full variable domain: GAGVSQSPSNKVTEKGKDVELRCDPISGHTALYWYRQSLGQGLEFLIYFQGNSAPDKSGLPSDRFSAERTGGSVSTLTIQRTQQEDSAVYLCAGSSPGAGTLEQYFGPGTRLTVT.

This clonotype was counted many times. The CDR3 loop reads CAWSREGTEAFF. CDR3 sequence (DNA): TGTGCCTGGAGTAGAGAAGGCACTGAAGCTTTCTTT. The rearrangement links TRBV30 to TRBJ1-1; no reliable D call. The CDR3 runs to 12 residues. Germline values: CDR1 GTSNPN, CDR2 SVGIG (reference sequence). The germline V and J ends were trimmed by 2 bases and 4 bases, with 8 bases remaining between them.

Written as DNA, the CDR3 is TGTGCCAGCAGCAAAAGGGACAGTAATTCACCCCTCCACTTT. As protein: CASSKRDSNSPLHF. V gene TRBV7-9 combines with J gene TRBJ1-6; TRBD1 matches 7 bases. V lost 5 bases to trimming and J lost 6 bases; unmatched junction nucleotides: 4. CDR1 is SEHNR, CDR2 FQNEAQ, per germline (reference sequence). This CDR3 region has 14 residues.

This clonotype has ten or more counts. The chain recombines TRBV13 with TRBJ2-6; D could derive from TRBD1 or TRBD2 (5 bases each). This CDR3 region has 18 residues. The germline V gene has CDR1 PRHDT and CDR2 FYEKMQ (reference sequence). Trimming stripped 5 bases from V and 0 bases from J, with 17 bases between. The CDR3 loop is CASSPRGVVGSGANVLTF. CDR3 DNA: TGTGCCAGCAGCCCCAGAGGGGTAGTCGGCTCTGGGGCCAACGTCCTGACTTTC.

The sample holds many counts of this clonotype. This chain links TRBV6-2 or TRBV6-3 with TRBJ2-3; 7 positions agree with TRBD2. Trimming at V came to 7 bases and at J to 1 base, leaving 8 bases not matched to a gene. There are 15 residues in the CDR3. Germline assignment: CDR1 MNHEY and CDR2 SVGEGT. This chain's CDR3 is CASTHPLAGTDTQYF. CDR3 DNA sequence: TGTGCCAGCACCCACCCCCTAGCGGGCACAGATACGCAGTATTTT.

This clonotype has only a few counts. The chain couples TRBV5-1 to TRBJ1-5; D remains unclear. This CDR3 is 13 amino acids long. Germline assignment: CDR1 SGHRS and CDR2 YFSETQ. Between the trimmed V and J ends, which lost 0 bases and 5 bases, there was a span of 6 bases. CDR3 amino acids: CASSLDIDQPQHF. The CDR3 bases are TGCGCCAGCAGCTTGGACATCGATCAGCCCCAGCATTTT.

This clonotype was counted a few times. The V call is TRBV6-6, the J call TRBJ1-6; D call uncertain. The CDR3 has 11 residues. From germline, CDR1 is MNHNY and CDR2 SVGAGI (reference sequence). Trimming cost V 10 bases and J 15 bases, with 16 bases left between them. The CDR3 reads CATSGGVFLHF. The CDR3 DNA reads TGTGCCACCTCGGGCGGGGTTTTCCTCCACTTT.

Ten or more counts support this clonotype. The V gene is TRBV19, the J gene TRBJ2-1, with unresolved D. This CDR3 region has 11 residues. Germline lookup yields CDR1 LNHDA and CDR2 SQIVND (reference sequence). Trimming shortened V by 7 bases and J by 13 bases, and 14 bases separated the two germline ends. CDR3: CASTFKYSQFF. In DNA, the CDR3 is TGTGCCAGTACCTTTAAGTACTCCCAGTTCTTC.

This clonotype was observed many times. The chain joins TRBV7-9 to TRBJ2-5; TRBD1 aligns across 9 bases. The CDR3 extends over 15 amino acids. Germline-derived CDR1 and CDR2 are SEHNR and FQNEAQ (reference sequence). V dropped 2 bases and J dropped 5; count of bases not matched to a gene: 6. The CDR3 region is CASSLSKTGGETQYF. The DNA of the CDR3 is TGTGCCAGCAGCTTATCTAAGACAGGGGGGGAGACCCAGTACTTC.

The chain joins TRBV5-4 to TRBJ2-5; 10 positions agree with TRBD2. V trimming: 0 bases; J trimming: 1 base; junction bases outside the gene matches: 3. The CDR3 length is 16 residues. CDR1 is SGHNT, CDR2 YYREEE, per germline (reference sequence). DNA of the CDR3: TGTGCCAGCAGCTTGGCCCCTAGCGGGGGCCAAGAGACCCAGTACTTC. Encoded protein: CASSLAPSGGQETQYF.

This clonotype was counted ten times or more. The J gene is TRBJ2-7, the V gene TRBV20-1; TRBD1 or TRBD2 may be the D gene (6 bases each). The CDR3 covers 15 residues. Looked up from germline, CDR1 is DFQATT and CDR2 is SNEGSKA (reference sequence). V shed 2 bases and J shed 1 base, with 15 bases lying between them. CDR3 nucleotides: TGCAGTGCTAGATCCCCCCGGGGGCAATCCTACGAGCAGTACTTC. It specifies CSARSPRGQSYEQYF.

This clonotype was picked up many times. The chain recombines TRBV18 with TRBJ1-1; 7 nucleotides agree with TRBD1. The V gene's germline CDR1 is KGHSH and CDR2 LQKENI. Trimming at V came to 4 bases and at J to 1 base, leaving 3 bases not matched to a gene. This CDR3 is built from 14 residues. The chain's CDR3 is CASSLGTANTEAFF. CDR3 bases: TGTGCCAGCTCACTAGGGACAGCGAACACTGAAGCTTTCTTT.

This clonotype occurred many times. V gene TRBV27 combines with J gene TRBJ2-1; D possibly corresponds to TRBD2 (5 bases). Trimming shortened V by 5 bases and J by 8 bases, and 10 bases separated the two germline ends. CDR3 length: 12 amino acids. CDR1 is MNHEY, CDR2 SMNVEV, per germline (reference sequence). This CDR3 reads CASSAAGDEQFF. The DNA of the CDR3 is TGTGCCAGCAGTGCTGCCGGGGATGAGCAGTTCTTC.

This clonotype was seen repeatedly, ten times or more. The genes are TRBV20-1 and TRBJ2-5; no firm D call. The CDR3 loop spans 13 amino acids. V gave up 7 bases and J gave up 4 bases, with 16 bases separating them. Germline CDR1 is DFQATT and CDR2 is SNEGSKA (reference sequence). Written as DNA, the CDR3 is TGCAGTGTTAGGGCCTTGACTCTAGAGACCCAGTACTTC. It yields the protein CSVRALTLETQYF.

The CDR3 nucleotides are TGTGCCAGCAGCCCCCTTGGTAGCGGGAACTACAATGAGCAGTTCTTC. Translation gives CASSPLGSGNYNEQFF. The chain recombines TRBV7-3 with TRBJ2-1; 8 bases are shared with TRBD2. J lost 3 bases, V lost 5 bases, and 9 bases had no gene match. The length of the CDR3 is 16 residues. The germline gives CDR1 SGHTA, CDR2 FQGTGA. The variable domain in full, with the rest retrieved from reference TRBV7-3 and TRBJ2-1, is GAGVSQTPSNKVTEKGKYVELRCDPISGHTALYWYRQSLGQGPEFLIYFQGTGAADDSGLPNDRFFAVRPEGSVSTLKIQRTERGDSAVYLCASSPLGSGNYNEQFFGPGTRLTVL.

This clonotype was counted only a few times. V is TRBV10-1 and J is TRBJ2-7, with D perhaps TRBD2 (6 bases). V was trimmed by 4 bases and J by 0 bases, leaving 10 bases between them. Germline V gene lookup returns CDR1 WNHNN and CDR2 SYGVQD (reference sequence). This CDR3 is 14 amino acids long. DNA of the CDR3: TGCGCCAGCAGTGGTCGGGGGAGCTCCTACGAGCAGTACTTC. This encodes CASSGRGSSYEQYF.

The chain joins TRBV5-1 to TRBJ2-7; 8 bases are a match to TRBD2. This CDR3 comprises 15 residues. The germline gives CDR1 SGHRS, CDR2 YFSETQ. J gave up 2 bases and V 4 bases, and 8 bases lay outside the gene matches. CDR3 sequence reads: CASSPLGGGPYEQYF. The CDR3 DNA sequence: TGCGCCAGCAGCCCCCTCGGGGGGGGACCCTACGAGCAGTACTTC. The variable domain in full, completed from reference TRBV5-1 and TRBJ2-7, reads KAGVTQTPRYLIKTRGQQVTLSCSPISGHRSVSWYQQTPGQGLQFLFEYFSETQRNKGNFPGRFSGRQFSNSRSEMNVSTLELGDSALYLCASSPLGGGPYEQYFGPGTRLTVT.

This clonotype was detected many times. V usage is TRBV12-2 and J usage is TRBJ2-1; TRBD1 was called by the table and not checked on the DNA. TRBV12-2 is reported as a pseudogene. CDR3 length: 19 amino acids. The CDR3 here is CASRLDPLDRADSYNEQFF. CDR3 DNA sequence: TGTGCAAGTCGCTTAGACCCCCTGGACAGGGCCGACTCCTACAATGAGCAGTTCTTC.

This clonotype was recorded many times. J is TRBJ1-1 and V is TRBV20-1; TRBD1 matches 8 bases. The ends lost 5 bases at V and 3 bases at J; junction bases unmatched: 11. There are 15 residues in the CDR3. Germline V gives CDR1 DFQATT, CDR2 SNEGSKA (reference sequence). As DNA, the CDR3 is TGCAGTGCTGGGGCCCAGGGGGCAGTAGACACTGAAGCTTTCTTT. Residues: CSAGAQGAVDTEAFF.

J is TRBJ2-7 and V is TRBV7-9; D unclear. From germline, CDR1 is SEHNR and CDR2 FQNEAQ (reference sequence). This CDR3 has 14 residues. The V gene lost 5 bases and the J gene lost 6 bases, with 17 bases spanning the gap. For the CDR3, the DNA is TGTGCCAGCAGCCCCCCCGGTGCCCTCGGCGAGCAGTACTTC. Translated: CASSPPGALGEQYF.

CDR3 nucleotides: TGTGCCAGCAGTACAGGGGGCGGCACGCAGTATTTT. Protein sequence: CASSTGGGTQYF. The V gene is TRBV6-2 or TRBV6-3, the J gene TRBJ2-3; 9 bases agree with TRBD1. Per germline, CDR1 MNHEY and CDR2 SVGEGT. V gave up 5 bases and J gave up 9 bases; unmatched junction bases: 3. CDR3 length: 12 residues.

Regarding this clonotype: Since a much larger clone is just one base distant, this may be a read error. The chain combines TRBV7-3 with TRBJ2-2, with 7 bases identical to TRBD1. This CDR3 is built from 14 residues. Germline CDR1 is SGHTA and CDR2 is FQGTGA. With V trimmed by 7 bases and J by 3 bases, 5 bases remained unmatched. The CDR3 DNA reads TGTGCCAGCACTCAAGGGGGCGACACCGGGGAGCTGTTTTTT. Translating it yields CASTQGGDTGELFF.